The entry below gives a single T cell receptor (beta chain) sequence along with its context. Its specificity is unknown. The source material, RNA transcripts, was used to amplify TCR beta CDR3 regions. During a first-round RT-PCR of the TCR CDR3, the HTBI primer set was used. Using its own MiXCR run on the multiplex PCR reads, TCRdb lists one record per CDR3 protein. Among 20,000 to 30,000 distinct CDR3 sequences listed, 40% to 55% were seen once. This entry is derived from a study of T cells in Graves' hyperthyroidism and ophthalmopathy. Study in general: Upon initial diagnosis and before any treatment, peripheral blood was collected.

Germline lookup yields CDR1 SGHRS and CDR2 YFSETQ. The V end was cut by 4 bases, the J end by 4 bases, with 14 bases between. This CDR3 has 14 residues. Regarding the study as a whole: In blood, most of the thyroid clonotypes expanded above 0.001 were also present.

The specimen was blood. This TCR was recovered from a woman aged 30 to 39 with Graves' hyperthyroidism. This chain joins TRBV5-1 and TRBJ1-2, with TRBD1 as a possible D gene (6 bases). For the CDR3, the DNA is TGCGCCAGCAGCCACCTGGGACACCTCTATGGCTACACCTTC. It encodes CASSHLGHLYGYTF.